This TCR beta chain stems from a study of T cells in lung cancer brain metastases. Across the study: About 85% of the roughly 20 patients had a tobacco use history. Most patients, about 90% of the 20, got no therapy between primary and metastasis resection.

The protocol was immunoSEQ multiplex PCR, while the TCRdb copy is restricted to in-frame clones and leaves out a portion. The table includes about 3,300 clones, 85% to 90% detected once. Notes on this clone: Its antigen is not identified.

Points from the study as a whole: Paired primaries held more unique productive clones than brain metastases (median approximately 4,500 versus 1,500).

V dropped 6 bases and J dropped 4 bases, with 10 bases sitting between them. The CDR3 sequence is 13 residues long. Looked up from germline, CDR1 is MNHEY and CDR2 is SVGAGI. The sample taken for sequencing was tumor tissue from the primary lung tumor. This receptor was taken from a woman aged 50 to 65 with non-small cell lung cancer. This chain uses TRBV6-5 with TRBJ1-3; D call uncertain. The CDR3 DNA reads as TGTGCCAGCAGCCCAAATTACGGAAACACCATATATTTT. Translated, it gives CASSPNYGNTIYF.